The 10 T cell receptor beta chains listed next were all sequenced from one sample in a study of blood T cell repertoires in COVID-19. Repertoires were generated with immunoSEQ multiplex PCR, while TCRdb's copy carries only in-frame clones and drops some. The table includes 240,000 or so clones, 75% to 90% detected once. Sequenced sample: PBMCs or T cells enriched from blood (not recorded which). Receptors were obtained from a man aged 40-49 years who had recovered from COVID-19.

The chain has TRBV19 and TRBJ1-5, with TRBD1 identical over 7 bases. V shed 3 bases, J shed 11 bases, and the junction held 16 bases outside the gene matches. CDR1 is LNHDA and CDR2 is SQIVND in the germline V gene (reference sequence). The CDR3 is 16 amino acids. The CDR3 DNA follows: TGTGCCAGTAGTATGAGGAGACAGGGAGACTCCAAGTCCCAGCATTTT. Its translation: CASSMRRQGDSKSQHF.

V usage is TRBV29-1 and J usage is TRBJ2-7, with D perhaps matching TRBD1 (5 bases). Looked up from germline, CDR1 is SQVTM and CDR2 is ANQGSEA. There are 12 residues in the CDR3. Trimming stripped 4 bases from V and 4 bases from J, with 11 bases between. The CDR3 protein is CSVAAQGYEQYF. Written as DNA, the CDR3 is TGCAGCGTTGCCGCTCAGGGTTACGAGCAGTACTTC.

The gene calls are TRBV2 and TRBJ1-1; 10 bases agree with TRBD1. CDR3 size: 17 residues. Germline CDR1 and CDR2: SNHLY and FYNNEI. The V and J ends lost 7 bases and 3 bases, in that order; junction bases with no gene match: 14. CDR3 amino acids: CASKKGQGYFADTEAFF. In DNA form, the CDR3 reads TGTGCCAGCAAAAAGGGACAGGGGTATTTTGCCGACACTGAAGCTTTCTTT.

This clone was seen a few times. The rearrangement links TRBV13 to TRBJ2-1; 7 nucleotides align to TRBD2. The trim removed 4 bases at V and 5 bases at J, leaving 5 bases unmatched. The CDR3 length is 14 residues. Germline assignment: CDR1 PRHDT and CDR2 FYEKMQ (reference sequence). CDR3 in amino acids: CASSSGLRHNEQFF. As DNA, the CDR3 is TGTGCCAGCAGCTCGGGACTACGACACAATGAGCAGTTCTTC.

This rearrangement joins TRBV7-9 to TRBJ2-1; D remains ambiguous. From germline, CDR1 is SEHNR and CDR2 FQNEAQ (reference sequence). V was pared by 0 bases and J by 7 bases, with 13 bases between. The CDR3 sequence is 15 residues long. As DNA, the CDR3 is TGTGCCAGCAGCTTAGCATTGCAGGTCGCAAATGAGCAGTTCTTC. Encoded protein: CASSLALQVANEQFF.

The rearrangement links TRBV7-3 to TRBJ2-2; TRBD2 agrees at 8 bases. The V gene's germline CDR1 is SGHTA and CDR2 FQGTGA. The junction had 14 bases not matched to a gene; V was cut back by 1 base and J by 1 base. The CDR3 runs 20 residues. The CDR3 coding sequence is TGTGCCAGCAGCTTAATTGGGGGGTCGAGCGGGAGAGAGAACACCGGGGAGCTGTTTTTT. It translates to CASSLIGGSSGRENTGELFF.

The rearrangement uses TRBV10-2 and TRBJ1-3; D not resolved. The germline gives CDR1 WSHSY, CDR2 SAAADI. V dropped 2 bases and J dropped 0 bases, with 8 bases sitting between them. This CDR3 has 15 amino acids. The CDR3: CASSEIRSSGNTIYF. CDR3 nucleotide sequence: TGCGCCAGCAGTGAGATCAGAAGCTCTGGAAACACCATATATTTT.

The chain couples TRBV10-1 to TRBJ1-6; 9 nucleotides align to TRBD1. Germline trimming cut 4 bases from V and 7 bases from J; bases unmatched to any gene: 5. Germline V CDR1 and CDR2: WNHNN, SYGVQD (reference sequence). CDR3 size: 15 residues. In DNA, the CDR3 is TGCGCCAGCAGTGGAACAGGGGGCCGAAATTCACCCCTCCACTTT. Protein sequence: CASSGTGGRNSPLHF.

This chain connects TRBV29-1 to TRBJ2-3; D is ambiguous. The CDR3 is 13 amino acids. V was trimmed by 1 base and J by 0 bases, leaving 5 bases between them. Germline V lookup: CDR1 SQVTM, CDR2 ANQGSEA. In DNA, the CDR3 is TGCAGCGTTGAAGTCACTAGCACAGATACGCAGTATTTT. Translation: CSVEVTSTDTQYF.

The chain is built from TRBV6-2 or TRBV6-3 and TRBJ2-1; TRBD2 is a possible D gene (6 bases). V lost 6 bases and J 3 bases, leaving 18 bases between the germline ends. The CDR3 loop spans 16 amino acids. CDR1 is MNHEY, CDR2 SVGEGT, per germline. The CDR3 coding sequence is TGTGCCAGCAGCCCTACCGGGGTAGCGGACTACAATGAGCAGTTCTTC. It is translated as CASSPTGVADYNEQFF.